The entry that follows covers one TCR beta chain sequence. The data stem from a study of blood T cell repertoires in COVID-19. Looking at the study overall: The origin of the acute and convalescent COVID-19 samples was the United States, Italy and Spain. In each case, the material was cDNA or gDNA derived from T cells, B-cell-depleted T cells, or PBMCs.

Sequencing was performed with immunoSEQ multiplex PCR; in TCRdb, only in-frame clones are kept and a portion is missing. The sample includes approximately 440,000 clones, 75% to 90% of them seen just once. CDR1 is SGHKS, CDR2 YYEKEE, per germline (reference sequence). There are 17 residues in the CDR3. Unmatched junction bases numbered 9, after V lost 0 bases and J lost 2 bases. Enrolled through a virtual design, the participants were between about 18 and 100 years of age and came from fewer than 30 US areas. The recovered donors of Cohort 3 showed two negative PCRs, clearance, or symptom resolution.

The TCR was taken from a woman between 18 and 29 years old who had recovered from COVID-19. The rearrangement joins TRBV5-5 to TRBJ2-7, with 9 bases identical to TRBD1. The sequenced material came from PBMCs or T cells enriched from blood (not recorded which). The CDR3 is CASSLDGDRGIAYEQYF. The CDR3 DNA is TGTGCCAGCAGCTTGGATGGCGACAGGGGGATAGCCTACGAGCAGTACTTC.